The clone carrying this T cell receptor (beta chain) was picked up a small number of times. The sample belongs to a study of blood T cell repertoires in COVID-19. TCRdb's copy holds only in-frame clones and misses some; the assay was immunoSEQ multiplex PCR. The sample has 150,000 to 200,000 clones, 90% seen once; the top ten hold around 0.63%. Germline V lookup: CDR1 SGHNT, CDR2 YYREEE (reference sequence). V was clipped by 9 bases and J by 0 bases; unmatched bases: 11. The CDR3 covers 17 residues. The chain has TRBV5-4 and TRBJ2-6, with 8 bases matching TRBD2. The clonotype originates from a man between 50 and 59 years old with acute or convalescent COVID-19. Specimen: peripheral blood. The CDR3 loop is CATHWGGRSSGANVLTF. The DNA of the CDR3 is TGTGCCACTCATTGGGGCGGGAGGAGCTCTGGGGCCAACGTCCTGACTTTC.